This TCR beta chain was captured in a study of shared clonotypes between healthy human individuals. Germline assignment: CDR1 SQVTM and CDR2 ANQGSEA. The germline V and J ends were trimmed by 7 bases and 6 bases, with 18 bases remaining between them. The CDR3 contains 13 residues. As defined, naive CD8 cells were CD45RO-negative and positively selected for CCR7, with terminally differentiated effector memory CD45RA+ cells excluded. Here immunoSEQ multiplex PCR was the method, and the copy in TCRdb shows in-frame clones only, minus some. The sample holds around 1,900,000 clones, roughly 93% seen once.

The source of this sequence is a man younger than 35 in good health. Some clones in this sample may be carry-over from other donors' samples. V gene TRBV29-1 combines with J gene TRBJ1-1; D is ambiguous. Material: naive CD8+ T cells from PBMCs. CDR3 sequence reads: CSAGPLTIPEAFF. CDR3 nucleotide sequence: TGCAGCGCCGGACCCCTAACGATCCCTGAAGCTTTCTTT.